Sequencing of this TCR beta chain was carried out in a study of cytomegalovirus exposure and HLA in healthy donors. Study results and caveats: There were under 200 TCR beta chains listed as cytomegalovirus-associated. Immune exposure data for these donors was limited to CMV serostatus. Several top significant clusters appeared, in a later analysis, to be linked to common viral pathogens.

Remarks on this clone: Antigen: not known.

The PCR used 60 Vbeta and 13 Jbeta primers. Profiling relied on immunoSEQ multiplex PCR, and the TCRdb table lists in-frame clones only, not all of them. The data contain some 170,000 clones, 70% to 85% of them singletons. Material for sequencing was PBMCs. This TCR derives from a woman in her twenties or thirties in good health and CMV-seronegative.

CDR3 protein: CASSPRGNNQPQHF. The CDR3 DNA sequence: TGTGCCAGCAGCCCCAGGGGAAACAATCAGCCCCAGCATTTT. V and J are TRBV5-6 and TRBJ1-5; D is perhaps TRBD1 (6 bases). The CDR3 has 14 residues. The germline gives CDR1 SGHDT, CDR2 YYEEEE. V lost 4 bases and J lost 3, with 11 bases in between.